What follows describes a single T cell receptor beta chain. V lost 0 bases and J lost 5, with 11 bases in between. Germline-derived CDR1 and CDR2 are SGHDT and YYEEEE. This CDR3 spans 14 amino acids. The sample originates from a study of blood T cell repertoires in COVID-19. Study-level background: There were acute and convalescent COVID-19 samples, and they came from the United States, Italy and Spain. PBMCs, B-cell-depleted T cells, or T cells provided the cDNA or gDNA that made up the material.

While infection was still active, Seattle patients were enrolled and then followed longitudinally. Under the authors' procedure: Cell counts per sample came from amplifying reference gene primers. This table comes from immunoSEQ multiplex PCR, and its TCRdb copy is limited to in-frame clones, with some not included. That table supplies the V and J calls and clone size; D and trimming were determined from the DNA. Here the sample spans 300,000 to 450,000 clones, 80% to 90% being singletons. The genes are TRBV5-6 and TRBJ1-1; D not certain. Sample: peripheral blood. This clonotype was sampled from a woman in her 30s with COVID-19, enrolled during active disease. The CDR3 sequence is CASSLGQARTEAFF. The CDR3 DNA follows: TGTGCCAGCAGCTTGGGCCAGGCCAGGACTGAAGCTTTCTTT.